Listed here are 10 T cell receptor beta chains from one sample, sequenced in a study of tumor and adjacent non-tumor tissue in lung cancer. The library came from three nested PCR rounds adapted from ARM-PCR protocols. TCRdb processed the multiplex PCR reads anew with MiXCR; each CDR3 protein has one entry. The sample contains around 82,000 distinct CDR3 sequences, approximately 81% of which appear only once. RNA was extracted from bulk tissue without any cell sorting. More than 3 cm separated this lung sample from the edge of the tumor. Sequenced sample: distant non-tumor lung tissue. The origin of the receptors is a man in his sixties with non-small cell lung cancer.

Turning to this clonotype: A read error may produce the germline difference seen at one junction end. The V gene is TRBV11-2, the J gene TRBJ2-5; D gene unclear. The CDR3 totals 13 residues. From germline, CDR1 is SGHAT and CDR2 FQNNGV. The CDR3 DNA reads TGTGGCAGTAGCTCTACAAGGGAAGAGACGCAGTACTTC. Residues: CGSSSTREETQYF.

As regards this clonotype: At one end the junction does not follow the germline gene, possibly because of a read error. The chain recombines TRBV6-5 with TRBJ2-2; 11 bases agree with TRBD2. CDR3 size: 17 residues. Germline lookup yields CDR1 MNHEY and CDR2 SVGAGI. The CDR3 here is CANSRIRLAGRTGKLFF. In DNA, the CDR3 is TGTGCCAACAGCCGTATTCGACTAGCGGGACGTACCGGGAAGCTGTTTTTT.

For this clonotype: The junction departs from germline at one end; a sequencing error may be responsible. The V gene is TRBV5-5, the J gene TRBJ2-3, with D perhaps matching TRBD1 (5 bases). CDR1 and CDR2 from the germline V gene are SGHKS and YYEKEE (reference sequence). This CDR3 spans 14 amino acids. The CDR3 bases are TGTGCCAACAGTTTGGAATGGGGCGCAGATACGCATTATTTT. As protein: CANSLEWGADTHYF.

On this clonotype: The junction shows a germline mismatch at one end, possibly a read error. This chain connects TRBV6-1 to TRBJ1-1; D is possibly TRBD1 (6 bases). From germline, CDR1 is MNHNS and CDR2 SASEGT. The CDR3 runs to 14 residues. The CDR3: CASRSGHINTEAFF. DNA of the CDR3: TGTGCCAGCAGGTCGGGACATATAAACACTGAGGCTTTCTTC.

By its share, this clonotype is medium-sized. The genes are TRBV4-1 and TRBJ1-1; D uncertain. CDR3 size: 16 residues. The V end lost 5 bases, the J end lost 0 bases, and 16 bases lay between the germline ends. Looked up from germline, CDR1 is MGHRA and CDR2 is YSYEKL. The DNA of the CDR3 is TGCGCCAGCAGCAGTGGCCCTACCTCTATGAACACTGAAGCTTTCTTT. Its translation is CASSSGPTSMNTEAFF.

Concerning this clonotype itself: A much larger clone lies a single base off, so this may be a read error. The V and J genes are TRBV28 and TRBJ2-7; a possible D gene is TRBD1 (5 bases). CDR1 is MDHEN and CDR2 is SYDVKM in the germline V gene. The CDR3 sequence is 11 residues long. V shed 10 bases and J shed 12 bases, with 19 bases lying between them. Written as DNA, the CDR3 is TGTGCCACCTCGCTGGGGCCAAAATCGTACTTC. It yields the protein CATSLGPKSYF. The full variable domain, rest sourced from reference TRBV28 and TRBJ2-7, is DVKVTQSSRYLVKRTGEKVFLECVQDMDHENMFWYRQDPGLGLRLIYFSYDVKMKEKGDIPEGYSVSREKKERFSLILESASTNQTSMYLCATSLGPKSYFGPGTRLTVT.

This rearrangement joins TRBV5-4 to TRBJ2-1; 11 bases align to TRBD2. The CDR3 covers 17 residues. The germline gives CDR1 SGHNT, CDR2 YYREEE (reference sequence). The CDR3 region has the DNA TGTCCAAGCAGCCTCCCGGTAGCGGGGGGGCCGGGCAATGAGCAGTTCTTC. Translation: CPSSLPVAGGPGNEQFF.

For this clonotype: The junction differs from germline at one of its ends, possibly a read error. This chain uses TRBV5-1 with TRBJ1-4; D is uncertain. CDR3 length: 15 amino acids. In germline, CDR1 is SGHRS, CDR2 YFSETQ. The DNA of the CDR3 is TGCGCCATCAGCTTGCCGGCCGCTGGTAATGAAAAACTGTTTTTT. Protein: CAISLPAAGNEKLFF.

V usage is TRBV24-1 and J usage is TRBJ2-7; maybe TRBD1 (5 bases). The last part of the DNA fits TRBJ2-1 better; the J call may be wrong. The CDR3 totals 15 residues. Germline V CDR1 and CDR2: KGHDR, SFDVKD. The CDR3 sequence: CATSDPPVQVYEQFF. In DNA form, the CDR3 reads TGTGCCACCAGTGATCCTCCGGTACAGGTATACGAGCAGTTCTTC.

As concerns this clonotype: Without the conserved terminal phenylalanine or tryptophan, this CDR3 likely stems from a read error. This sequence joins TRBV4-3 and TRBJ2-6; D gene unclear. CDR1 and CDR2 from the germline V gene are LGHNA and YSLEER. This CDR3 is built from 16 residues. The CDR3 loop is CASSQEAVSGANVLTL. For the CDR3, the DNA is TGCGCTAGCAGCCAAGAGGCGGTGTCTGGAGCCAACGTCCTGACTTTA.